This T cell receptor (beta chain) was sequenced during a study of cytomegalovirus exposure and HLA in healthy donors. Germline values: CDR1 SGHVS, CDR2 FQNEAQ. This CDR3 comprises 15 residues. V was trimmed by 1 base and J by 4 bases, leaving 13 bases between them. Concerning this clone itself: Its specificity is unknown.

Study-level findings and limits: An observed cluster of highly shared sequence variants was recorded as a likely sequencing artifact. Usually a TCR sequence was rare, but some public TCRs were found in many donors.

PCR was performed using 60 Vbeta and 13 Jbeta primers. This table comes from immunoSEQ multiplex PCR, and its TCRdb copy is limited to in-frame clones, with some not included. Among hundreds of thousands of clones listed, about three quarters were seen once. The chain is built from TRBV7-8 and TRBJ1-2; possible D gene TRBD1, 5 bases. This TCR derives from a woman aged 60-75 years in good health and CMV-seropositive. The sequenced sample consisted of PBMCs. The CDR3 region has the DNA TGTGCCAGCAGCTTAGGGGCAGGGAAAGGCTATGGCTACACCTTC. Its protein product is CASSLGAGKGYGYTF.